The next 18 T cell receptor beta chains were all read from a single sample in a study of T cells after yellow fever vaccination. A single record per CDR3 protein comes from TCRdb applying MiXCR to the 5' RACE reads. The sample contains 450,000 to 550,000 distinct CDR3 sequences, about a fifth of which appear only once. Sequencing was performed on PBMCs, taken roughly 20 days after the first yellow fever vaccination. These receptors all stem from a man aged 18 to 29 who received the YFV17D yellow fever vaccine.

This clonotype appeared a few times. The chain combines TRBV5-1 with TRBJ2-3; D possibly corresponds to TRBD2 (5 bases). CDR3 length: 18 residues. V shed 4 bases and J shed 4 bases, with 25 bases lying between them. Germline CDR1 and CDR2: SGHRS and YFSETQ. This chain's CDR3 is CASSLNKLLGTAPDTQYF. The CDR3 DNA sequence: TGCGCCAGCAGCCTCAACAAATTACTAGGAACCGCCCCAGATACGCAGTATTTT.

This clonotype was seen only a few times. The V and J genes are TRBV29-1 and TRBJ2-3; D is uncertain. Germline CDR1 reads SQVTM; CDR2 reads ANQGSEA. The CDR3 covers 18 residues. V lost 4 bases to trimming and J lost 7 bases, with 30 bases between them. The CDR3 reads CSVAGQVDSHHITNTQYF. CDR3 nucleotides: TGCAGCGTTGCCGGCCAGGTAGACTCCCACCATATAACGAATACGCAGTATTTT.

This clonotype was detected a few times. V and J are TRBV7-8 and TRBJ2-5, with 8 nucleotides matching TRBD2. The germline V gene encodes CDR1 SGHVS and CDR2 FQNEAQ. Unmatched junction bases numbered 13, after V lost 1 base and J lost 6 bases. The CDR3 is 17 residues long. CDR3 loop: CASSLGIGGGIRKTQYF. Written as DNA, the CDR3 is TGTGCCAGCAGCTTAGGGATCGGCGGGGGGATTAGAAAGACCCAGTACTTC.

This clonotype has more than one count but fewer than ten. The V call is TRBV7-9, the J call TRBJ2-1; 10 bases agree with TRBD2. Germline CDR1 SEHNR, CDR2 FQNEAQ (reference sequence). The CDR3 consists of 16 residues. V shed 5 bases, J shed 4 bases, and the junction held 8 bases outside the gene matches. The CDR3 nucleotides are TGTGCCAGCAGCGATAGCGGGGGGCACTCATACAATGAGCAGTTCTTC. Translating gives CASSDSGGHSYNEQFF.

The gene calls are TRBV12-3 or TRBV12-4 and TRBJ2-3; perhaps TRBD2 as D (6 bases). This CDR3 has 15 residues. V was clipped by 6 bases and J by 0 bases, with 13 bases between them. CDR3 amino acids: CASRTRDSSTDTQYF. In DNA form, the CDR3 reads TGTGCCAGCAGGACTAGGGACTCAAGCACAGATACGCAGTATTTT.

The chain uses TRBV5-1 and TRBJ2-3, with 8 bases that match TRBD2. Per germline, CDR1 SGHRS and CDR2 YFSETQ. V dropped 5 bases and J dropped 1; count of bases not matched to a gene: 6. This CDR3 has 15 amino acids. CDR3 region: CASSGSGAGTDTQYF. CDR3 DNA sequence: TGCGCCAGCAGTGGTAGCGGGGCGGGCACAGATACGCAGTATTTT.

CDR3 sequence: CASSWDSIPGDNEQFF. CDR3 sequence (DNA): TGTGCCAGCAGCTGGGACAGTATCCCTGGGGACAATGAGCAGTTCTTC. The chain links TRBV6-2 or TRBV6-3 to TRBJ2-1, with 7 positions matching TRBD1. Looked up from germline, CDR1 is MNHEY and CDR2 is SVGEGT. Trimming removed 6 bases from V and 5 bases from J; junction bases left unmatched: 13. The length of the CDR3 is 16 residues.

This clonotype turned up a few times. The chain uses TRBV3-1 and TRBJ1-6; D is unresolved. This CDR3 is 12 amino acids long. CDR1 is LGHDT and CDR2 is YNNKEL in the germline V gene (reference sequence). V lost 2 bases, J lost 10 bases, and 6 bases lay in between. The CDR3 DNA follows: TGTGCCAGCAGCCAATTGAGCTCACCCCTCCACTTT. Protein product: CASSQLSSPLHF. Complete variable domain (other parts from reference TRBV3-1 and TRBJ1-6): DTAVSQTPKYLVTQMGNDKSIKCEQNLGHDTMYWYKQDSKKFLKIMFSYNNKELIINETVPNRFSPKSPDKAHLNLHINSLELGDSAVYFCASSQLSSPLHFGNGTRLTVT.

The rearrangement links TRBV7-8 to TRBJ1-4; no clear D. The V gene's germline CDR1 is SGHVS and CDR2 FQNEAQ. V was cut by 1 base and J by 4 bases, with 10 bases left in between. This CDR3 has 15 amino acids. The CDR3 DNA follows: TGTGCCAGCAGCTTAGGCTCGGGGATTAATGAAAAACTGTTTTTT. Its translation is CASSLGSGINEKLFF.

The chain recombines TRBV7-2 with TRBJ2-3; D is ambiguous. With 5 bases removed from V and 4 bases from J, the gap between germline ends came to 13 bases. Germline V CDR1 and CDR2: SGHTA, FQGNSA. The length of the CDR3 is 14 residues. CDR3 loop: CASSQRPVSDTQYF. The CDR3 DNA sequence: TGTGCCAGCAGCCAACGGCCGGTCTCAGATACGCAGTATTTT.

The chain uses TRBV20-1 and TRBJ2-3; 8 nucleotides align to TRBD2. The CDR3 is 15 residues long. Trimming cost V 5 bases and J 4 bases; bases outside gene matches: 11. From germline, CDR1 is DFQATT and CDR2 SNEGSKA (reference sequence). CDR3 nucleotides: TGCAGTGCTCTCAATGCGGGGGGTTTTGCAGATACGCAGTATTTT. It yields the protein CSALNAGGFADTQYF.

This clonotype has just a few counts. CDR3 DNA sequence: TGTGCCAGCAGCTTAGTGACCGGGGGTAGCACAGATACGCAGTATTTT. The encoded protein is CASSLVTGGSTDTQYF. The J gene is TRBJ2-3, the V gene TRBV7-6; maybe TRBD2 (6 bases). V gave up 1 base and J gave up 0 bases, with 11 bases separating them. The V gene's germline CDR1 is SGHVS and CDR2 FNYEAQ. This CDR3 is built from 16 residues. Full variable domain (missing parts from reference TRBV7-6 and TRBJ2-3): GAGVSQSPRYKVTKRGQDVALRCDPISGHVSLYWYRQALGQGPEFLTYFNYEAQQDKSGLPNDRFSAERPEGSISTLTIQRTEQRDSAMYRCASSLVTGGSTDTQYFGPGTRLTVL.

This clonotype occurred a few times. CDR3 in amino acids: CASSLARGRRNQPQHF. In DNA form, the CDR3 reads TGTGCCAGCAGCTTAGCTCGGGGACGTAGAAATCAGCCCCAGCATTTT. The rearrangement links TRBV11-2 to TRBJ1-5; perhaps TRBD1 as D (5 bases). Germline V CDR1 and CDR2: SGHAT, FQNNGV. V dropped 1 base and J dropped 4 bases, with 14 bases sitting between them. There are 16 residues in the CDR3. Full variable domain (outside the CDR3, taken from reference TRBV11-2 and TRBJ1-5): EAGVAQSPRYKIIEKRQSVAFWCNPISGHATLYWYQQILGQGPKLLIQFQNNGVVDDSQLPKDRFSAERLKGVDSTLKIQPAKLEDSAVYLCASSLARGRRNQPQHFGDGTRLSIL.

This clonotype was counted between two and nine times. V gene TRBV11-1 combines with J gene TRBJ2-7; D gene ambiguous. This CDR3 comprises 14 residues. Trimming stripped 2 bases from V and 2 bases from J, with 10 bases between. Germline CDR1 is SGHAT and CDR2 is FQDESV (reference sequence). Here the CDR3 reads CASSLKFGAYEQYF. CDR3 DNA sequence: TGTGCCAGCAGCTTAAAATTTGGGGCCTACGAGCAGTACTTC.

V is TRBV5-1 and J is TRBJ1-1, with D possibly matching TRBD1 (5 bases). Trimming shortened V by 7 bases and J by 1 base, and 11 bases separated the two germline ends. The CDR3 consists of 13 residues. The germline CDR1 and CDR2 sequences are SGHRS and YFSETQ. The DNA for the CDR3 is TGCGCCAGCTCGATGGGGGGGAACACTGAAGCTTTCTTT. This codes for CASSMGGNTEAFF.

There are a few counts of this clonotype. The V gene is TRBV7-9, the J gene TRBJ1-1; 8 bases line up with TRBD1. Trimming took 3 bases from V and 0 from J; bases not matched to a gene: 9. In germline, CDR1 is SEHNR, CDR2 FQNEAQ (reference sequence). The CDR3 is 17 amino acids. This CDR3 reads CASSFLETGDMNTEAFF. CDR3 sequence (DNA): TGTGCCAGCAGCTTCTTGGAGACAGGGGATATGAACACTGAAGCTTTCTTT.

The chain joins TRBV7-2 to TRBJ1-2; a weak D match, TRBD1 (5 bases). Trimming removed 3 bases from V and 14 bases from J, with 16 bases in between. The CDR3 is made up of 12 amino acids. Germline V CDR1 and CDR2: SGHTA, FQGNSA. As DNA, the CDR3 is TGTGCCAGCAGCTTGGGCAGGGTGACATTTACCTTC. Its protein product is CASSLGRVTFTF.

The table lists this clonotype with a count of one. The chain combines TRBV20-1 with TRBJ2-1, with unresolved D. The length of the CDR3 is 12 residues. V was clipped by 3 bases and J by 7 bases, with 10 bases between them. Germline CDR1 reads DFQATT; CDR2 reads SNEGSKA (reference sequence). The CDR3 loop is CSASSPRNEQFF. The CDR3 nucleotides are TGCAGTGCTAGTAGCCCTCGGAATGAGCAGTTCTTC.